The 32 T cell receptor beta chains below all came from one sample that was sequenced in a study of Ad26.COV2.S vaccination and SARS-CoV-2 variants. Treatment denoted: 15 to 20 received Ad26.COV2.S at low or high dose, single or two shots; a few received placebo; per-sample allocation not given. Vaccine and placebo recipients were sampled on day 63 after the first injection. TCRdb's table, derived via immunoSEQ multiplex PCR, lists solely in-frame clones and lacks some. The data show some 300,000 clones, 86% seen once. The sample was peripheral blood, taken in a trial of Ad26.COV2.S vaccine versus placebo. The receptors derive from a person aged 18-65 years who received the Ad26.COV2.S COVID-19 vaccine or a placebo.

This rearrangement joins TRBV6-5 to TRBJ1-1, with D perhaps TRBD1 (5 bases). Trimming shortened V by 2 bases and J by 4 bases, and 14 bases separated the two germline ends. Germline-derived CDR1 and CDR2 are MNHEY and SVGAGI. The CDR3 contains 15 residues. The CDR3 loop reads CASSYGGRGFTEAFF. CDR3 nucleotides: TGTGCCAGCAGTTACGGCGGCCGGGGGTTCACTGAAGCTTTCTTT.

The chain has TRBV5-1 and TRBJ2-7; 10 bases are shared with TRBD1. The CDR3 runs to 16 residues. The germline V gene has CDR1 SGHRS and CDR2 YFSETQ. V trimming: 4 bases; J trimming: 3 bases; junction bases outside the gene matches: 10. The CDR3 DNA reads as TGCGCCAGCAGCCGGAAGACAGGGGGCGAGAGCTACGAGCAGTACTTC. Translating it yields CASSRKTGGESYEQYF. Together with reference TRBV5-1 and TRBJ2-7, the CDR3 gives the full variable domain: KAGVTQTPRYLIKTRGQQVTLSCSPISGHRSVSWYQQTPGQGLQFLFEYFSETQRNKGNFPGRFSGRQFSNSRSEMNVSTLELGDSALYLCASSRKTGGESYEQYFGPGTRLTVT.

DNA for the CDR3: TGTGCCAGCAGTGAGGAAAGATTGAACACTGAAGCTTTCTTT. Translating it yields CASSEERLNTEAFF. The genes are TRBV2 and TRBJ1-1; D is ambiguous. The CDR3 extends over 14 amino acids. Germline CDR1 SNHLY, CDR2 FYNNEI. V lost 3 bases, J lost 0 bases, and 8 bases lay in between.

The chain carries TRBV12-1 and TRBJ2-7; TRBD1, the table's D call, was not compared with the DNA. TRBV12-1 is a pseudogene locus. The CDR3 totals 13 residues. The CDR3 loop is CASTQGGVCEQYF. Here the CDR3 DNA reads TGTGCCAGCACCCAGGGGGGTGTGTGCGAGCAGTACTTC.

The V gene is TRBV30, the J gene TRBJ1-6, with D tentatively TRBD1 (5 bases). This CDR3 contains 14 residues. V was shortened by 4 bases and J by 14 bases, with 21 bases between the two germline ends. Germline-derived CDR1 and CDR2 are GTSNPN and SVGIG (reference sequence). DNA of the CDR3: TGTGCCTGGACCGTAGGGACGGACTTGTTCACCCTCCACTTT. Translated: CAWTVGTDLFTLHF.

The rearrangement joins TRBV20-1 to TRBJ2-2; 9 bases are shared with TRBD1. V lost 6 bases, J lost 2 bases, and 7 bases stayed unmatched. The germline CDR1 and CDR2 sequences are DFQATT and SNEGSKA (reference sequence). This CDR3 has 15 residues. The CDR3, as DNA: TGCAGTGCCAGTACAGGGGGCCCCAACACCGGGGAGCTGTTTTTT. It translates to CSASTGGPNTGELFF.

The rearrangement links TRBV18 to TRBJ2-3; the D gene is possibly TRBD1 (6 bases). This CDR3 is built from 15 residues. Between the trimmed V and J ends, which lost 4 bases and 1 base, there was a span of 12 bases. Germline loops: CDR1 KGHSH, CDR2 LQKENI. The CDR3 here is CASSQQGRGTDTQYF. The CDR3 DNA reads TGTGCCAGCTCACAACAGGGTCGGGGCACAGATACGCAGTATTTT.

V and J are TRBV4-3 and TRBJ2-5; D gene unclear. Germline V gene lookup returns CDR1 LGHNA and CDR2 YSLEER. V was shortened by 1 base and J by 5 bases, with 14 bases between the two germline ends. The CDR3 totals 15 residues. The chain's CDR3 is CASSQGPSRVETQYF. The CDR3 bases are TGCGCCAGCAGCCAAGGCCCTTCAAGAGTGGAGACCCAGTACTTC.

This clone has only one observation. CDR3 protein: CASSFGRNNSPLHF. For the CDR3, the DNA is TGTGCCAGCAGCTTCGGTCGGAATAATTCACCCCTCCACTTT. The chain couples TRBV7-2 to TRBJ1-6; D is ambiguous. This CDR3 spans 14 amino acids. Germline V gene data show CDR1 as SGHTA and CDR2 as FQGNSA. The V gene lost 3 bases and the J gene lost 5 bases, with 8 bases spanning the gap.

CDR3 in amino acids: CATSRDRPGGDQPQHF. CDR3 coding DNA: TGTGCCACCAGCAGAGATAGGCCAGGAGGGGATCAGCCCCAGCATTTT. The gene calls are TRBV15 and TRBJ1-5; perhaps TRBD1 as D (5 bases). Germline CDR1 is LNHNV and CDR2 is YYDKDF (reference sequence). This CDR3 is 16 amino acids long. V lost 0 bases and J lost 5, with 14 bases in between.

V is TRBV6-5 and J is TRBJ2-2; perhaps TRBD1 as D (5 bases). The V and J ends lost 8 bases and 1 base respectively, with 11 bases between them. Per germline, CDR1 MNHEY and CDR2 SVGAGI. This CDR3 has 14 residues. The chain's CDR3 is CASGKGQNTGELFF. CDR3 nucleotides: TGTGCCAGCGGTAAGGGGCAGAACACCGGGGAGCTGTTTTTT.

This chain uses TRBV10-3 with TRBJ2-1; TRBD1 matches 9 bases. Germline CDR1 ENHRY, CDR2 SYGVKD. The CDR3 covers 15 residues. V shed 4 bases and J 2 bases; nucleotides not matched to a gene: 3. This chain's CDR3 is CAISVQGATYNEQFF. The CDR3 DNA reads TGTGCCATCAGTGTACAGGGGGCAACCTACAATGAGCAGTTCTTC.

The DNA of the CDR3 is TGTGCCAGCAGCCAAGTGGGGCAGGGGGCGCGGGTCACCGGGGAGCTGTTTTTT. It specifies CASSQVGQGARVTGELFF. The V and J genes are TRBV3-1 (or the pseudogene TRBV3-2) and TRBJ2-2, with 8 bases fitting TRBD1. The CDR3 spans 18 residues. Germline CDR1 and CDR2: LGHDT and YNNKEL (reference sequence). V shed 1 base, J shed 4 bases, and the junction held 11 bases outside the gene matches.

J is TRBJ1-2 and V is TRBV4-3; D is unresolved. V lost 3 bases to trimming and J lost 0 bases, with 8 bases between them. The CDR3 spans 14 residues. The germline CDR1 and CDR2 sequences are LGHNA and YSLEER. The CDR3 loop reads CASSHPGANYGYTF. CDR3 in DNA: TGCGCCAGCAGCCACCCGGGTGCTAACTATGGCTACACCTTC.

The rearrangement uses TRBV14 and TRBJ1-6; TRBD1 is a possible D gene (6 bases). This CDR3 is built from 14 residues. Germline V lookup: CDR1 SGHDN, CDR2 FVKESK. Trimming removed 4 bases at V and 10 bases at J, with 14 bases between. Here the CDR3 DNA reads TGTGCCAGCAGCCTAACAGGGAGTGGATCACCCCTCCACTTT. Residues: CASSLTGSGSPLHF.

This clone was recorded only once. J is TRBJ1-4 and V is TRBV6-2 or TRBV6-3; the match to TRBD1 covers 10 bases. The ends lost 4 bases at V and 5 bases at J; junction bases unmatched: 4. The CDR3 runs to 15 residues. The germline CDR1 and CDR2 sequences are MNHEY and SVGEGT. DNA of the CDR3: TGTGCCAGCAGTTCCGACAGGGGGCCCAATGAAAAACTGTTTTTT. This codes for CASSSDRGPNEKLFF.

This clone was seen a handful of times. The same CDR3 also results from other DNA sequences found in this sample. The J gene is TRBJ1-2, the V gene TRBV4-2; the D is unclear. The ends were cut back, 4 bases at V and 4 bases at J, with 7 bases in the middle. Germline CDR1 LGHNA, CDR2 YNFKEQ. This CDR3 region has 12 residues. Here the CDR3 reads CASSPRGYGYTF. DNA for the CDR3: TGTGCCAGCAGCCCCCGGGGCTATGGCTACACCTTC.

This clone was counted a few times. V usage is TRBV30 and J usage is TRBJ2-3; weak D call: TRBD1 (6 bases). The CDR3 loop spans 20 amino acids. V lost 3 bases and J lost 0, with 28 bases in between. Germline CDR1 reads GTSNPN; CDR2 reads SVGIG (reference sequence). The CDR3 region has the DNA TGTGCCTGGAGCACCCCCGTGGACAGTCGTTTCCTTGGTAGCACAGATACGCAGTATTTT. Translated: CAWSTPVDSRFLGSTDTQYF.

The chain carries TRBV6-2 or TRBV6-3 and TRBJ1-4; D is perhaps TRBD1 (5 bases). Germline V lookup: CDR1 MNHEY, CDR2 SVGEGT. There are 11 residues in the CDR3. The V end was cut by 3 bases, the J end by 14 bases, with 10 bases between. The CDR3 here is CASSYRGHLFF. The CDR3, as DNA: TGTGCCAGCAGTTATCGAGGACACCTGTTTTTT.

The table lists this clone with a count of one. The V gene is TRBV12-3 or TRBV12-4, the J gene TRBJ1-6; D is ambiguous. CDR3 size: 13 residues. Trimming took 3 bases from V and 7 from J, leaving 7 bases between them. The CDR3 protein is CASSLVPNSPLHF. DNA of the CDR3: TGTGCCAGCAGTTTGGTTCCAAATTCACCCCTCCACTTT.

J is TRBJ1-1 and V is TRBV11-2, with D uncertain. Germline V CDR1 and CDR2: SGHAT, FQNNGV. V dropped 5 bases and J dropped 5 bases, with 15 bases sitting between them. CDR3 size: 14 residues. The CDR3, as DNA: TGTGCCAGCAGCCGCGTCCCTGGTGTAACTGAAGCTTTCTTT. This gives the protein CASSRVPGVTEAFF.

The CDR3 DNA follows: TGTGCCAGCAGCAAAATAGTAGCGGGGGATATATCCTACGAGCAGTACTTC. It is translated as CASSKIVAGDISYEQYF. This sequence joins TRBV21-1 and TRBJ2-7; TRBD2 is taken as the D call from the table, unchecked against the DNA. TRBV21-1 is described as a pseudogene. CDR3 length: 17 residues.

This clone was seen a single time. This chain joins TRBV6-5 and TRBJ2-7, with 10 bases fitting TRBD2. Germline assignment: CDR1 MNHEY and CDR2 SVGAGI. V shed 6 bases and J 3 bases; nucleotides not matched to a gene: 8. The CDR3 length is 15 residues. The CDR3 coding sequence is TGTGCCAGCAGAAAGAGGGGACTAGCGAGCTACGAGCAGTACTTC. It yields the protein CASRKRGLASYEQYF.

DNA for the CDR3: TGTGCCAGCAGCCCGCGGAGGGACAGGGACTACGAGCAGTACTTC. This gives the protein CASSPRRDRDYEQYF. The V call is TRBV5-4, the J call TRBJ2-7; 9 bases are a match to TRBD1. With V trimmed by 4 bases and J by 3 bases, 8 bases remained unmatched. The CDR3 spans 15 residues. Germline V gene sequence: CDR1 SGHNT, CDR2 YYREEE (reference sequence).

This clone has only one observation. The genes are TRBV7-6 and TRBJ1-1; the D gene is possibly TRBD1 (6 bases). The V and J ends lost 0 bases and 2 bases respectively, with 10 bases between them. CDR1 SGHVS and CDR2 FNYEAQ come from the germline V gene. This CDR3 comprises 15 residues. The CDR3 is CASSLAPGVNTEAFF. CDR3 nucleotides: TGTGCCAGCAGCTTAGCACCAGGGGTCAACACTGAAGCTTTCTTT.

The genes are TRBV9 and TRBJ1-4; perhaps TRBD1 as D (5 bases). CDR3 length equals 14 residues. Germline lookup yields CDR1 SGDLS and CDR2 YYNGEE. Trimming left V 4 bases short and J 7 bases short, with 14 bases between. For the CDR3, the DNA is TGTGCCAGCAGCCCCGGGGACGCTCGTGAAAAACTGTTTTTT. The encoded protein is CASSPGDAREKLFF.

The chain joins TRBV6-5 to TRBJ1-2, with D perhaps TRBD1 (5 bases). Trimming pared 10 bases from V and 6 bases from J, leaving 18 bases between. The CDR3 runs 13 residues. Germline V gene lookup returns CDR1 MNHEY and CDR2 SVGAGI. CDR3 sequence: CATGIYIRDGYTF. The DNA of the CDR3 is TGTGCCACCGGTATTTATATCAGGGATGGCTACACCTTC.

The genes are TRBV9 and TRBJ2-6; 8 bases map to TRBD1. CDR3 length equals 18 residues. V was clipped by 3 bases and J by 0 bases; unmatched bases: 8. Looked up from germline, CDR1 is SGDLS and CDR2 is YYNGEE. The CDR3 spells CASSASGQGASGANVLTF. The CDR3 DNA sequence: TGTGCCAGCAGCGCCTCGGGGCAGGGGGCCTCTGGGGCCAACGTCCTGACTTTC.

This chain connects TRBV5-6 to TRBJ2-2; D gene uncertain. Germline-derived CDR1 and CDR2 are SGHDT and YYEEEE. The CDR3 is made up of 12 amino acids. V was clipped by 3 bases and J by 4 bases, with 4 bases between them. CDR3 nucleotide sequence: TGTGCCAGCAGCTGGACCACCGGGGAGCTGTTTTTT. This encodes CASSWTTGELFF.

The rearrangement uses TRBV5-4 and TRBJ1-1, with D unclear. Looked up from germline, CDR1 is SGHNT and CDR2 is YYREEE (reference sequence). The CDR3 has 13 residues. The V gene lost 4 bases and the J gene lost 2 bases, with 9 bases spanning the gap. The CDR3: CASSPGINTEAFF. CDR3 bases: TGTGCCAGCAGCCCCGGGATCAACACTGAAGCTTTCTTT. The full variable domain, rest sourced from reference TRBV5-4 and TRBJ1-1, is ETGVTQSPTHLIKTRGQQVTLRCSSQSGHNTVSWYQQALGQGPQFIFQYYREEENGRGNFPPRFSGLQFPNYSSELNVNALELDDSALYLCASSPGINTEAFFGQGTRLTVV.

V and J are TRBV9 and TRBJ2-1; D might be TRBD2 (6 bases). The CDR3 extends over 17 amino acids. Germline loops: CDR1 SGDLS, CDR2 YYNGEE. V lost 0 bases, J lost 0 bases, and 13 bases lay in between. Here the CDR3 DNA reads TGTGCCAGCAGCGTAGGGGGACTCAAGAGCTCCTACAATGAGCAGTTCTTC. It codes for CASSVGGLKSSYNEQFF.

This chain joins TRBV7-2 and TRBJ1-5; 10 nucleotides match TRBD1. V gave up 4 bases and J gave up 6 bases; unmatched junction bases: 3. Germline V gene data show CDR1 as SGHTA and CDR2 as FQGNSA. This CDR3 has 14 residues. CDR3 bases: TGTGCCAGCAGCTCGGGACAGGGGATTCAGCCCCAGCATTTT. Protein product: CASSSGQGIQPQHF.